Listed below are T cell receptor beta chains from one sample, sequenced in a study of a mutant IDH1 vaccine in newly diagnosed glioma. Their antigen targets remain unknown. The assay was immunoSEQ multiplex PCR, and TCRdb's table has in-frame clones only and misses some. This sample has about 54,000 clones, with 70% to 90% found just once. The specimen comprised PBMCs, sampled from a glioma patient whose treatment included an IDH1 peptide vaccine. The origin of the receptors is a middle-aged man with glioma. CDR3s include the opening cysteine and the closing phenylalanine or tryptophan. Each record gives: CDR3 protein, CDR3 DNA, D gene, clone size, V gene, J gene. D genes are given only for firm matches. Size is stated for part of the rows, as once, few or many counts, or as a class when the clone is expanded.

CDR3aa: CASSIQGAAQYF
CDR3nt: TGTGCCAGTAGTATTCAGGGGGCGGCCCAGTATTTT
d_gene: TRBD1
abundance: -
v_gene: TRBV19
j_gene: TRBJ2-3

CDR3aa: CAISDRDTQYF
CDR3nt: TGTGCCATCAGTGACCGGGATACGCAGTATTTT
d_gene: -
abundance: -
v_gene: TRBV10-3
j_gene: TRBJ2-3

CDR3aa: CASQARGGYNEQFF
CDR3nt: TGTGCCAGCCAGGCCCGGGGAGGGTACAATGAGCAGTTCTTC
d_gene: TRBD2
abundance: few
v_gene: TRBV6-4
j_gene: TRBJ2-1

CDR3aa: CASTNPGLAYNEQFF
CDR3nt: TGTGCCAGCACCAACCCGGGACTAGCCTACAATGAGCAGTTCTTC
d_gene: TRBD2
abundance: -
v_gene: TRBV5-4
j_gene: TRBJ2-1

CDR3aa: CASSDGLRETQYF
CDR3nt: TGTGCCAGCAGCGACGGGTTGAGAGAGACCCAGTACTTC
d_gene: -
abundance: -
v_gene: TRBV7-2
j_gene: TRBJ2-5

CDR3aa: CASSVGAGNTIYF
CDR3nt: TGCGCCAGCAGTGTAGGGGCTGGAAACACCATATATTTT
d_gene: -
abundance: -
v_gene: TRBV5-1
j_gene: TRBJ1-3

CDR3aa: CASSPMSEAFF
CDR3nt: TGTGCCAGCAGCCCCATGTCTGAAGCTTTCTTT
d_gene: -
abundance: -
v_gene: TRBV7-9
j_gene: TRBJ1-1

CDR3aa: CASSQTIYGYTF
CDR3nt: TGTGCCAGCAGTCAGACCATCTATGGCTACACCTTC
d_gene: -
abundance: -
v_gene: TRBV28
j_gene: TRBJ1-2

CDR3aa: CASRGPDRAAGELFF
CDR3nt: TGTGCCAGCAGGGGCCCGGACAGGGCGGCCGGGGAGCTGTTTTTT
d_gene: TRBD1
abundance: -
v_gene: TRBV2
j_gene: TRBJ2-2

CDR3aa: CASSLSKGTLQPQHF
CDR3nt: TGTGCCAGCAGTTTATCAAAGGGGACCCTACAGCCCCAGCATTTT
d_gene: -
abundance: -
v_gene: TRBV27
j_gene: TRBJ1-5

CDR3aa: CASSLSQGTNEKLFF
CDR3nt: TGTGCCAGCAGCTTGTCGCAGGGAACTAATGAAAAACTGTTTTTT
d_gene: -
abundance: -
v_gene: TRBV5-6
j_gene: TRBJ1-4

CDR3aa: CASSQVALGASGNTIYF
CDR3nt: TGCGCCAGCAGCCAGGTTGCTCTAGGGGCCTCTGGAAACACCATATATTTT
d_gene: -
abundance: -
v_gene: TRBV4-1
j_gene: TRBJ1-3

CDR3aa: CASSLEGYMNTEAFF
CDR3nt: TGTGCCAGCAGCTTAGAGGGTTACATGAACACTGAAGCTTTCTTT
d_gene: -
abundance: -
v_gene: TRBV7-9
j_gene: TRBJ1-1

CDR3aa: CASSFSEREPQFF
CDR3nt: TGCGCCAGCAGCTTTTCGGAGCGGGAGCCTCAGTTCTTC
d_gene: TRBD2
abundance: few
v_gene: TRBV5-1
j_gene: TRBJ2-1

CDR3aa: CASSRGSGAGTGELFF
CDR3nt: TGTGCCAGCAGCCGAGGATCGGGGGCGGGCACCGGGGAGCTGTTTTTT
d_gene: -
abundance: -
v_gene: TRBV7-2
j_gene: TRBJ2-2

CDR3aa: CASTPETGANVLTF
CDR3nt: TGTGCCAGCACACCCGAAACTGGGGCCAACGTCCTGACTTTC
d_gene: -
abundance: -
v_gene: TRBV2
j_gene: TRBJ2-6

CDR3aa: CASSYFRDNSNYGYTF
CDR3nt: TGTGCCAGCAGTTACTTCCGTGATAACTCTAACTATGGCTACACCTTC
d_gene: -
abundance: -
v_gene: TRBV6-5
j_gene: TRBJ1-2

CDR3aa: CATPVRGYPGELFF
CDR3nt: TGTGCCACGCCCGTGCGGGGGTATCCCGGGGAGCTGTTTTTT
d_gene: TRBD2
abundance: -
v_gene: TRBV6-7
j_gene: TRBJ2-2

CDR3aa: CSVRGGTEAFF
CDR3nt: TGCAGTGTGCGGGGGGGTACTGAAGCTTTCTTT
d_gene: -
abundance: -
v_gene: TRBV20-1
j_gene: TRBJ1-1

CDR3aa: CASSSGTSGRAETQYF
CDR3nt: TGTGCCAGCAGCTCCGGGACTAGCGGGAGGGCAGAGACCCAGTACTTC
d_gene: TRBD2
abundance: -
v_gene: TRBV7-6
j_gene: TRBJ2-5